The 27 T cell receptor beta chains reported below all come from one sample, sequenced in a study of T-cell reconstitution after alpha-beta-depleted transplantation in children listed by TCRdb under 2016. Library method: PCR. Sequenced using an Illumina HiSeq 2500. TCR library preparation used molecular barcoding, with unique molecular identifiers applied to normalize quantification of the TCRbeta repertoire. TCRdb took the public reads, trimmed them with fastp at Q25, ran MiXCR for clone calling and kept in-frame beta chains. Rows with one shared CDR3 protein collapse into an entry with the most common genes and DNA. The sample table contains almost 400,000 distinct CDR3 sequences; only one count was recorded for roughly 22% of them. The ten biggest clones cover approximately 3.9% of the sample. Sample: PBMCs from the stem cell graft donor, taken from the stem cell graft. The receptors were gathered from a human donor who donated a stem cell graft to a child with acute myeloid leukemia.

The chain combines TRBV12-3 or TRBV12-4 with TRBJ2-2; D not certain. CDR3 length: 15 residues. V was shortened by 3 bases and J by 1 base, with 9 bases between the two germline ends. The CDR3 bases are TGTGCCAGCAGTTTCCCACTTGGGAACACCGGGGAGCTGTTTTTT. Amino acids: CASSFPLGNTGELFF.

The CDR3 bases are TGTGCCAGCAGTTACTCGAGACAGACCGGTTACAATGAGCAGTTCTTC. Translated: CASSYSRQTGYNEQFF. The chain is built from TRBV6-5 and TRBJ2-1; D perhaps matches TRBD1 (5 bases). From germline, CDR1 is MNHEY and CDR2 SVGAGI. Trimming stripped 0 bases from V and 4 bases from J, with 13 bases between. The CDR3 has 16 amino acids.

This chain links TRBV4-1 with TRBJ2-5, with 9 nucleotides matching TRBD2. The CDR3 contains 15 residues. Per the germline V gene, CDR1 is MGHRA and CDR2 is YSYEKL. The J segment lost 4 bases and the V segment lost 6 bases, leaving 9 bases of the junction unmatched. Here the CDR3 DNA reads TGCGCCAGCAGTGATCTTCTAGCGGGAAGAGAGACCCAGTACTTC. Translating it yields CASSDLLAGRETQYF.

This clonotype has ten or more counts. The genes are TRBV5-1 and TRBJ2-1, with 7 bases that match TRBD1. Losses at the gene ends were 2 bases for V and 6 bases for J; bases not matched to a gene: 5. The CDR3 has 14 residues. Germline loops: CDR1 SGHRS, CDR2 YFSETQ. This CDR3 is CASSFGTDINEQFF. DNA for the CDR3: TGCGCCAGCAGCTTCGGGACAGACATCAATGAGCAGTTCTTC.

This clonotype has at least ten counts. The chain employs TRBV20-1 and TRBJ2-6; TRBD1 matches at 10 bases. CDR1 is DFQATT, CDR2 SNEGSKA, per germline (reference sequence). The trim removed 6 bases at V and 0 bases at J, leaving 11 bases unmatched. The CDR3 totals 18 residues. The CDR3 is CSATPGQGSSSGANVLTF. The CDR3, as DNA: TGCAGTGCAACTCCGGGACAGGGGTCGAGCTCTGGGGCCAACGTCCTGACTTTC.

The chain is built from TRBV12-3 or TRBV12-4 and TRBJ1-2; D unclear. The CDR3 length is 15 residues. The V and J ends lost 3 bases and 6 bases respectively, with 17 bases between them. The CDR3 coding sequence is TGTGCCAGCAGTTTTGAAGGTGGTGGGGAACATGGCTACACCTTC. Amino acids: CASSFEGGGEHGYTF.

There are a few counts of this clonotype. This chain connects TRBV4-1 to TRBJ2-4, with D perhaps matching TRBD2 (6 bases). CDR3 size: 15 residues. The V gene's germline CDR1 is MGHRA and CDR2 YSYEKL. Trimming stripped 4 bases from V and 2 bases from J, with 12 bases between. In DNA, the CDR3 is TGCGCCAGCAGCCTGGAGGGCCAGACCAAAAACATTCAGTACTTC. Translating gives CASSLEGQTKNIQYF.

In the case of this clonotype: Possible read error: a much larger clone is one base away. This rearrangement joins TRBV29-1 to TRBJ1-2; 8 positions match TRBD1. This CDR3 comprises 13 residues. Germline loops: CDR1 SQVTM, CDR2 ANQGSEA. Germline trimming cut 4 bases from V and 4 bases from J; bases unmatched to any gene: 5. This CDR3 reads CSVGGGQAYGYTF. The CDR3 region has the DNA TGCAGCGTTGGCGGGGGACAGGCCTATGGCTACACCTTC.

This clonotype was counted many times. CDR3 nucleotide sequence: TGTGCCAGCAGTTCCCGGACACCATACGAGCAGTACTTC. Translation gives CASSSRTPYEQYF. The chain recombines TRBV12-3 or TRBV12-4 with TRBJ2-7, with a tentative D call TRBD1 (5 bases). V lost 4 bases, J lost 4 bases, and 11 bases lay in between. The CDR3 contains 13 residues.

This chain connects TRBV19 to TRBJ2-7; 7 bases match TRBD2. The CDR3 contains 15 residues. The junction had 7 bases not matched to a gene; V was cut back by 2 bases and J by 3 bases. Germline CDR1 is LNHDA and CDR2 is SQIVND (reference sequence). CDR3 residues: CASSISGRALYEQYF. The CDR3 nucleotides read TGTGCCAGTAGTATATCGGGGAGGGCCCTCTACGAGCAGTACTTC.

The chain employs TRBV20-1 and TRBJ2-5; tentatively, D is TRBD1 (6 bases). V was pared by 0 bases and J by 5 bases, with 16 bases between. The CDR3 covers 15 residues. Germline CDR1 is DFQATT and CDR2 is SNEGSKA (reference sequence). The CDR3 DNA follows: TGCAGTGCTAGAGATCTGAGTCAGGGGTCGGAGACCCAGTACTTC. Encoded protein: CSARDLSQGSETQYF.

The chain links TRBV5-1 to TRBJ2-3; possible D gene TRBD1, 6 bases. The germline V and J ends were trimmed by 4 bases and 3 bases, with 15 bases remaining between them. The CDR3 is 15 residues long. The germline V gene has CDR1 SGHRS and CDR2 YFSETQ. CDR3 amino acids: CASSLGQKWTDTQYF. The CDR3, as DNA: TGCGCCAGCAGCCTAGGACAGAAGTGGACAGATACGCAGTATTTT.

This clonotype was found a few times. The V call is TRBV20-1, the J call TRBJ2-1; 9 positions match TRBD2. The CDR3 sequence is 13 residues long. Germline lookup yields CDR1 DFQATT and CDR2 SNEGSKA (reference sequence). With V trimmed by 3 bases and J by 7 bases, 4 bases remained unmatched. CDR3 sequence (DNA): TGCAGTGCTAGGTCTAGCGGGATAAATGAGCAGTTCTTC. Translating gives CSARSSGINEQFF.

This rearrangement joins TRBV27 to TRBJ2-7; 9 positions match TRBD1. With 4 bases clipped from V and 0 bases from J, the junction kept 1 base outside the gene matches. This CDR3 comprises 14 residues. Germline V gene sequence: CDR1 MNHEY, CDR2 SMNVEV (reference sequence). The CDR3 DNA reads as TGTGCCAGCAGTTACAGGGGGCTCTCCTACGAGCAGTACTTC. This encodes CASSYRGLSYEQYF.

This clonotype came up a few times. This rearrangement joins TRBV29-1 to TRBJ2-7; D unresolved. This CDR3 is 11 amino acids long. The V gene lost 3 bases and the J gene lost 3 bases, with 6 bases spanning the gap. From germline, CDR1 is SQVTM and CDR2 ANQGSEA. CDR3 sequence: CSVEAHYEQYF. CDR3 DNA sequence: TGCAGCGTTGAGGCCCACTACGAGCAGTACTTC.

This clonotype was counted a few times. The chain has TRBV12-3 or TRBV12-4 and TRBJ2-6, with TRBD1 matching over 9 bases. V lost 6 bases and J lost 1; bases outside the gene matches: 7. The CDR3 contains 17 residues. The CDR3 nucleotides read TGTGCCAGCAGCCAGGGACAGGGAAAGTCTGGGGCCAACGTCCTGACTTTC. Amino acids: CASSQGQGKSGANVLTF.

Written as DNA, the CDR3 is TGTGCCAGCAGTTTAAAGCGGAGCCCCTACGAGCAGTACTTC. Translating it yields CASSLKRSPYEQYF. J is TRBJ2-7 and V is TRBV28; possibly TRBD2 for D (5 bases). V was shortened by 2 bases and J by 2 bases, with 10 bases between the two germline ends. Per the germline V gene, CDR1 is MDHEN and CDR2 is SYDVKM. The CDR3 is made up of 14 amino acids. The full variable domain, rest sourced from reference TRBV28 and TRBJ2-7, is DVKVTQSSRYLVKRTGEKVFLECVQDMDHENMFWYRQDPGLGLRLIYFSYDVKMKEKGDIPEGYSVSREKKERFSLILESASTNQTSMYLCASSLKRSPYEQYFGPGTRLTVT.

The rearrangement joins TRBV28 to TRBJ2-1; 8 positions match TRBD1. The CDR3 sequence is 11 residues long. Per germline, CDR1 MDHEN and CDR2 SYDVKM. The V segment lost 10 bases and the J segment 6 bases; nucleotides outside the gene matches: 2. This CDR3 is CATTGGNEQFF. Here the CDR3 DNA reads TGTGCCACAACAGGGGGCAATGAGCAGTTCTTC.

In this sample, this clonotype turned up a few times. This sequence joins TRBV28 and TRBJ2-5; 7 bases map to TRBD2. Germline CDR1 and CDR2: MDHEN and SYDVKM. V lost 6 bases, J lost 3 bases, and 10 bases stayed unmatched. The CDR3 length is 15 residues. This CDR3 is CASRASSGGKETQYF. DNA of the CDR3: TGTGCCAGCAGGGCATCTAGCGGAGGGAAAGAGACCCAGTACTTC.

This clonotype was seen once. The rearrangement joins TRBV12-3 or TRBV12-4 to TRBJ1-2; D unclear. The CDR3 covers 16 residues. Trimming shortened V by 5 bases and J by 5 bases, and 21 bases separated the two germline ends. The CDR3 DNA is TGTGCCAGCAGTCCCCGAGCGGGGAGGCCCTCTTATGGCTACACCTTC. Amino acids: CASSPRAGRPSYGYTF.

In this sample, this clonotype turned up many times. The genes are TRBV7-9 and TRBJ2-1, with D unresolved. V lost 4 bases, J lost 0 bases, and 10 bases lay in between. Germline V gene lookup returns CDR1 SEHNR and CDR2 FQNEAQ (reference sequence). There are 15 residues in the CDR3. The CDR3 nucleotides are TGTGCCAGCAGCTCGGCCGGTAGCTCCTACAATGAGCAGTTCTTC. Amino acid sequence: CASSSAGSSYNEQFF. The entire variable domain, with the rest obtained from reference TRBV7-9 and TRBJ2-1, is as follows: DTGVSQNPRHKITKRGQNVTFRCDPISEHNRLYWYRQTLGQGPEFLTYFQNEAQLEKSRLLSDRFSAERPKGSFSTLEIQRTEQGDSAMYLCASSSAGSSYNEQFFGPGTRLTVL.

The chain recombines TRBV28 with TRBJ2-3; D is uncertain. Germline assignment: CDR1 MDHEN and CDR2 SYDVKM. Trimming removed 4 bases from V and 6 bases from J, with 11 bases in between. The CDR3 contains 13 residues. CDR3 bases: TGTGCCAGCAGTTCGAGGATCCGGGATACGCAGTATTTT. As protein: CASSSRIRDTQYF.

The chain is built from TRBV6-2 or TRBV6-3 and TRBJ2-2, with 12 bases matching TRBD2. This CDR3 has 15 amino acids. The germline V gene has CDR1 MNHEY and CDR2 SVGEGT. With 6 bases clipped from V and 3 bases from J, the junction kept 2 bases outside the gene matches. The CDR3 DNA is TGTGCCAGCAGACGACTAGCGGGAGACACCGGGGAGCTGTTTTTT. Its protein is CASRRLAGDTGELFF.

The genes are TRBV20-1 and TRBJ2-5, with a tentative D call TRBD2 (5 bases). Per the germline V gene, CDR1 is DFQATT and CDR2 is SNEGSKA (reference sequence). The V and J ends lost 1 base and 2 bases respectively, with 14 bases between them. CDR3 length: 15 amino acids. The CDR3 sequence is CSARGGSGIQETQYF. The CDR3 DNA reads TGCAGTGCTAGAGGGGGTTCGGGAATTCAAGAGACCCAGTACTTC.

DNA of the CDR3: TGTGCCAGCAGCTTAGCCGGACTAGCGGGAGGAAGTGGCGAGCAGTACTTC. Protein: CASSLAGLAGGSGEQYF. The chain carries TRBV7-2 and TRBJ2-7; 14 nucleotides align to TRBD2. Looked up from germline, CDR1 is SGHTA and CDR2 is FQGNSA. J gave up 6 bases and V 0 bases, and 7 bases lay outside the gene matches. The CDR3 covers 17 residues.

The CDR3 here is CSVGVAGVGEQYF. For the CDR3, the DNA is TGCAGCGTTGGGGTAGCGGGAGTTGGCGAGCAGTACTTC. The chain carries TRBV29-1 and TRBJ2-7, with TRBD2 matching 9 bases. Germline V lookup: CDR1 SQVTM, CDR2 ANQGSEA. This CDR3 has 13 residues. Trimming took 4 bases from V and 6 from J; bases not matched to a gene: 7.

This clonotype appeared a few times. The DNA of the CDR3 is TGTGCCAGCAGCTCCGGACAGGGGAAGCTTGATACGCAGTATTTT. Its protein product is CASSSGQGKLDTQYF. This chain uses TRBV5-5 with TRBJ2-3, with TRBD1 identical over 9 bases. Trimming removed 3 bases from V and 6 bases from J; junction bases left unmatched: 8. The CDR3 loop spans 15 amino acids. CDR1 SGHKS and CDR2 YYEKEE come from the germline V gene (reference sequence).